This TCR beta chain comes out of a study of T cells in Graves' hyperthyroidism and ophthalmopathy. Study background: Peripheral blood samples were taken at initial diagnosis, prior to any treatment. Regarding the study as a whole: Onset of ophthalmopathy came a median approximately 6.5 months after the model predicted it. In blood, most of the thyroid clonotypes expanded above 0.001 were also present.

Ophthalmopathy cases scored 3 or more on the Clinical Activity Score and 4 or more on NOSPECS grade, with duration below 3 months. Concerning this clonotype itself: Its antigen is still unknown. One end of the junction does not line up with germline, which may come from a read error.

Germline V gives CDR1 KGHSH, CDR2 LQKENI. The CDR3 runs 12 residues. Amplified TCR beta CDR3 regions came from RNA transcripts. First-round RT-PCR with HTBI primers amplified the TCR CDR3 region. From the multiplex PCR reads, TCRdb called clonotypes with MiXCR, one entry per CDR3 protein. This repertoire shows hundreds of thousands of distinct CDR3 sequences, about 14% found once; its top ten account for around 4.1%. Material: blood. The source of this sequence is a middle-aged woman with Graves' ophthalmopathy. The V and J genes are TRBV18 and TRBJ1-3; D gene unclear. CDR3 sequence (DNA): TGTGCCGGCTCACCGGGAGGAAACACCATATATTTT. Encoded protein: CAGSPGGNTIYF. Drawing the rest from reference TRBV18 and TRBJ1-3, the complete variable domain is NAGVMQNPRHLVRRRGQEARLRCSPMKGHSHVYWYRQLPEEGLKFMVYLQKENIIDESGMPKERFSAEFPKEGPSILRIQQVVRGDSAAYFCAGSPGGNTIYFGEGSWLTVV.